One and the same sample provided the 25 T cell receptor beta chains below, sequenced in a study of T cell responses to AZD1222 COVID-19 vaccine (dated by TCRdb to the early 2020s). The library was prepared using the immunoSEQ multiplex PCR assay. TCRdb limited this immuneACCESS table to in-frame rearrangements with V and J called. A share of clones is missing; checked studies link under half to unresolved V genes, and the rest is unexplained. The sample table records some 280,000 clones; almost 95% of these occur just once. The ten largest clones add up to around 0.58% of the sample. The time point label here, explained by the study, means: about 28 days (+/-7) after the second vaccine dose. Sequenced here: peripheral blood, sampled 28 days after the second AZD1222 dose. The receptors originated from an adult who received the AZD1222 COVID-19 vaccine.

The V and J genes are TRBV27 and TRBJ1-2; 7 nucleotides match TRBD1. CDR1 MNHEY and CDR2 SMNVEV come from the germline V gene (reference sequence). The CDR3 loop spans 15 amino acids. Trimming cost V 4 bases and J 4 bases; bases outside gene matches: 9. For the CDR3, the DNA is TGTGCCAGCAGTTCCCAACGACAGGGTACCTATGGCTACACCTTC. This encodes CASSSQRQGTYGYTF.

The V and J genes are TRBV9 and TRBJ1-1, with unresolved D. The CDR3 covers 14 residues. Trimming stripped 0 bases from V and 2 bases from J, with 8 bases between. The germline V gene has CDR1 SGDLS and CDR2 YYNGEE. CDR3 sequence reads: CASSVDQGNTEAFF. The CDR3 bases are TGTGCCAGCAGCGTAGATCAAGGAAACACTGAAGCTTTCTTT.

The rearrangement uses TRBV5-1 and TRBJ1-1, with D perhaps TRBD1 (5 bases). The ends were cut back, 0 bases at V and 3 bases at J, with 6 bases in the middle. The CDR3 loop spans 13 amino acids. The germline V gene has CDR1 SGHRS and CDR2 YFSETQ. The CDR3: CASSLEGHTEAFF. CDR3 DNA: TGCGCCAGCAGCTTGGAGGGGCACACTGAAGCTTTCTTT.

The chain carries TRBV3-1 (or the pseudogene TRBV3-2) and TRBJ1-2; no reliable D call. Germline CDR1 reads LGHDT; CDR2 reads YNNKEL (reference sequence). V dropped 4 bases and J dropped 4 bases, with 13 bases sitting between them. This CDR3 is built from 14 residues. CDR3 bases: TGTGCCAGCAGCCTAGACACACGACGCTATGGCTACACCTTC. Its protein is CASSLDTRRYGYTF.

This chain joins TRBV4-2 and TRBJ1-2, with D uncertain. CDR3 size: 16 residues. Trimming cost V 0 bases and J 2 bases, with 13 bases left between them. Germline V gene data show CDR1 as LGHNA and CDR2 as YNFKEQ. The CDR3 bases are TGTGCCAGCAGCCAAGATCGCTCCAAGGTGAACTATGGCTACACCTTC. As protein: CASSQDRSKVNYGYTF.

This chain uses TRBV2 with TRBJ2-3, with no clear D. Deletions cut 2 bases from V and 4 bases from J, with 7 bases between. The CDR3 extends over 13 amino acids. Germline lookup yields CDR1 SNHLY and CDR2 FYNNEI. CDR3 DNA: TGTGCCAGCAGTGAATGGCGGCCAGATACGCAGTATTTT. Translated: CASSEWRPDTQYF.

The rearrangement uses TRBV2 and TRBJ1-3; no clear D gene. Germline CDR1 is SNHLY and CDR2 is FYNNEI. This CDR3 has 15 amino acids. Trimming stripped 5 bases from V and 0 bases from J, with 11 bases between. The CDR3 here is CASSPRFYSGNTIYF. The CDR3, as DNA: TGTGCCAGCAGTCCTAGGTTCTACTCTGGAAACACCATATATTTT. The full variable domain, completed using reference TRBV2 and TRBJ1-3, is EPEVTQTPSHQVTQMGQEVILRCVPISNHLYFYWYRQILGQKVEFLVSFYNNEISEKSEIFDDQFSVERPDGSNFTLKIRSTKLEDSAMYFCASSPRFYSGNTIYFGEGSWLTVV.

The CDR3 nucleotides read TGTGCCACCAGCACCACTCCCGGGACTAGCGGGGGGCAAGAGACCCAGTACTTC. Its translation is CATSTTPGTSGGQETQYF. The chain combines TRBV15 with TRBJ2-5; 15 bases match TRBD2. V lost 4 bases to trimming and J lost 2 bases; unmatched junction nucleotides: 8. CDR3 size: 18 residues. Per the germline V gene, CDR1 is LNHNV and CDR2 is YYDKDF (reference sequence).

The chain carries TRBV28 and TRBJ2-7; D is uncertain. CDR3 length: 12 amino acids. Germline lookup yields CDR1 MDHEN and CDR2 SYDVKM. V dropped 2 bases and J dropped 6 bases, with 8 bases sitting between them. CDR3 bases: TGTGCCAGCAGTTTAGGTGTATCCGAGCAGTACTTC. Its translation is CASSLGVSEQYF.

This rearrangement joins TRBV2 to TRBJ2-7, with D possibly matching TRBD2 (6 bases). The CDR3 has 11 residues. Deletions cut 7 bases from V and 7 bases from J, with 11 bases between. Germline values: CDR1 SNHLY, CDR2 FYNNEI. Here the CDR3 reads CASTIRGEQYF. DNA of the CDR3: TGTGCCAGCACGATCCGGGGGGAGCAGTACTTC.

The V gene is TRBV4-2, the J gene TRBJ1-2; no definite D call. Trimming left V 0 bases short and J 4 bases short, with 6 bases between. The CDR3 has 13 residues. CDR1 is LGHNA, CDR2 YNFKEQ, per germline. CDR3 amino acids: CASSQEPGYGYTF. The CDR3 DNA follows: TGTGCCAGCAGCCAAGAACCAGGCTATGGCTACACCTTC.

The chain combines TRBV7-9 with TRBJ1-1; no clear D gene. Deletions cut 4 bases from V and 5 bases from J, with 14 bases between. Germline V gene lookup returns CDR1 SEHNR and CDR2 FQNEAQ (reference sequence). This CDR3 region has 14 residues. The CDR3 protein is CASSSTRALTEAFF. The CDR3 DNA reads TGTGCCAGCAGCTCCACCCGGGCCCTTACTGAAGCTTTCTTT.

In this sample, this clone turned up once. The chain uses TRBV15 and TRBJ2-1, with 8 bases that match TRBD2. The junction had 4 bases not matched to a gene; V was cut back by 0 bases and J by 12 bases. Germline loops: CDR1 LNHNV, CDR2 YYDKDF (reference sequence). This CDR3 comprises 13 residues. CDR3 residues: CATSREDAGGQFF. CDR3 coding DNA: TGTGCCACCAGCAGAGAAGACGCGGGAGGGCAGTTCTTC.

The genes are TRBV3-1 (or the pseudogene TRBV3-2) and TRBJ1-1, with 7 bases fitting TRBD1. There are 16 residues in the CDR3. V shed 4 bases, J shed 5 bases, and the junction held 13 bases outside the gene matches. The germline V gene has CDR1 LGHDT and CDR2 YNNKEL (reference sequence). CDR3 DNA: TGTGCCAGCAGCCGACTTGCCGGACAGGTATATACTGAAGCTTTCTTT. The encoded protein is CASSRLAGQVYTEAFF.

The V and J genes are TRBV30 and TRBJ1-2, with TRBD1 matching over 8 bases. From germline, CDR1 is GTSNPN and CDR2 SVGIG (reference sequence). The ends lost 8 bases at V and 3 bases at J; junction bases unmatched: 5. This CDR3 is built from 12 residues. CDR3 amino acids: CALGQGHYGYTF. As DNA, the CDR3 is TGTGCCCTCGGACAGGGTCACTATGGCTACACCTTC.

The count of this clone is one. This rearrangement joins TRBV10-1 to TRBJ2-1, with D perhaps matching TRBD1 (6 bases). V lost 2 bases and J 7 bases, leaving 30 bases between the germline ends. The CDR3 totals 20 residues. The V gene's germline CDR1 is WNHNN and CDR2 SYGVQD (reference sequence). The CDR3 loop is CASSERSRGALILTRNEQFF. The CDR3 DNA reads as TGCGCCAGCAGTGAGCGGAGCAGGGGCGCTCTCATTCTCACTCGGAATGAGCAGTTCTTC.

The chain uses TRBV19 and TRBJ1-5, with D maybe TRBD1 (5 bases). The CDR3 is 16 residues long. V was pared by 1 base and J by 2 bases, with 12 bases between. Germline CDR1 LNHDA, CDR2 SQIVND (reference sequence). For the CDR3, the DNA is TGTGCCAGTAGTATAGTTGGGGGTTTAGGCAATCAGCCCCAGCATTTT. Protein: CASSIVGGLGNQPQHF.

The chain links TRBV28 to TRBJ2-1; tentatively, D is TRBD1 (5 bases). Trimming shortened V by 7 bases and J by 1 base, and 11 bases separated the two germline ends. Germline V gene lookup returns CDR1 MDHEN and CDR2 SYDVKM. The CDR3 consists of 14 residues. The DNA for the CDR3 is TGTGCCAGCAACACAGGTTATTCCTACAATGAGCAGTTCTTC. This encodes CASNTGYSYNEQFF.

The chain has TRBV24-1 and TRBJ2-7; D is possibly TRBD1 (6 bases). The CDR3 is made up of 18 amino acids. The germline V gene encodes CDR1 KGHDR and CDR2 SFDVKD. Trimming removed 0 bases from V and 0 bases from J, with 17 bases in between. CDR3: CATSDLVLTGSSSYEQYF. CDR3 nucleotide sequence: TGTGCCACCAGTGATTTGGTACTTACAGGGAGCAGCTCCTACGAGCAGTACTTC.

The J gene is TRBJ2-3, the V gene TRBV3-1 (or the pseudogene TRBV3-2); TRBD2 matches at 11 bases. The V gene's germline CDR1 is LGHDT and CDR2 YNNKEL (reference sequence). V was clipped by 3 bases and J by 3 bases; unmatched bases: 5. The CDR3 sequence is 16 residues long. The CDR3 here is CASSHLSGGETDTQYF. CDR3 coding DNA: TGTGCCAGCAGCCACCTTAGCGGGGGGGAGACAGATACGCAGTATTTT.

This chain uses TRBV9 with TRBJ1-2, with 8 bases identical to TRBD1. Germline-derived CDR1 and CDR2 are SGDLS and YYNGEE. Losses at the gene ends were 3 bases for V and 1 base for J; bases not matched to a gene: 5. CDR3 length: 15 amino acids. CDR3 in amino acids: CASSAPGQVNYGYTF. The CDR3 nucleotides are TGTGCCAGCAGCGCCCCGGGACAGGTTAACTATGGCTACACCTTC.

The chain uses TRBV28 and TRBJ1-5, with 9 positions matching TRBD1. J was trimmed by 8 bases and V by 9 bases; bases with no gene match: 8. Germline V gene lookup returns CDR1 MDHEN and CDR2 SYDVKM. The CDR3 runs 13 residues. For the CDR3, the DNA is TGTGCCAGTCGTAACAGGGGGCCGGAGCCCCAGCATTTT. It yields the protein CASRNRGPEPQHF.

The chain combines TRBV18 with TRBJ2-3, with TRBD2 matching over 14 bases. CDR1 and CDR2 from the germline V gene are KGHSH and LQKENI. V dropped 3 bases and J dropped 2; count of bases not matched to a gene: 4. This CDR3 is built from 17 residues. Written as DNA, the CDR3 is TGTGCCAGCTCACCGGGACTAGCGGGGGTAATCACAGATACGCAGTATTTT. Translation: CASSPGLAGVITDTQYF. The whole variable domain, filled in from reference TRBV18 and TRBJ2-3, reads NAGVMQNPRHLVRRRGQEARLRCSPMKGHSHVYWYRQLPEEGLKFMVYLQKENIIDESGMPKERFSAEFPKEGPSILRIQQVVRGDSAAYFCASSPGLAGVITDTQYFGPGTRLTVL.

In the case of this clone: One junction end does not reproduce the germline sequence, and a read error may be involved. The genes are TRBV6-1 and TRBJ1-2; D gene uncertain. In germline, CDR1 is MNHNS, CDR2 SASEGT. The CDR3 has 10 amino acids. The CDR3 DNA sequence: TGTGCCAGCAGTGACGGCAGGAGCTCCTTC. It yields the protein CASSDGRSSF.

This clone was seen only once. The V call is TRBV28, the J call TRBJ2-7; TRBD1 is a possible D gene (5 bases). Trimming pared 5 bases from V and 7 bases from J, leaving 21 bases between. The CDR3 totals 15 residues. Germline V gene sequence: CDR1 MDHEN, CDR2 SYDVKM. This CDR3 is CASSVPRTSLEEQYF. CDR3 coding DNA: TGTGCCAGCAGTGTCCCCCGGACAAGTCTAGAGGAGCAGTACTTC.